The present TCR beta chain was sequenced within a study of blood T cell repertoires in COVID-19. The CDR3 contains 17 residues. Trimming removed 2 bases from V and 3 bases from J; junction bases left unmatched: 9. Germline V lookup: CDR1 SEHNR, CDR2 FQNEAQ (reference sequence). Produced via immunoSEQ multiplex PCR; TCRdb's table is partial and in-frame only. The sample has 85,000 to 130,000 clones; roughly 82% are singletons. This clone turned up a few times. The J gene is TRBJ2-1, the V gene TRBV7-9; TRBD2 agrees at 8 bases. What was sequenced was peripheral blood. The receptor was isolated from a man in his 60s with acute or convalescent COVID-19. The DNA for the CDR3 is TGTGCCAGCAGCTTACCCCGGACTAGCCCTCTCTACAATGAGCAGTTCTTC. It codes for CASSLPRTSPLYNEQFF.